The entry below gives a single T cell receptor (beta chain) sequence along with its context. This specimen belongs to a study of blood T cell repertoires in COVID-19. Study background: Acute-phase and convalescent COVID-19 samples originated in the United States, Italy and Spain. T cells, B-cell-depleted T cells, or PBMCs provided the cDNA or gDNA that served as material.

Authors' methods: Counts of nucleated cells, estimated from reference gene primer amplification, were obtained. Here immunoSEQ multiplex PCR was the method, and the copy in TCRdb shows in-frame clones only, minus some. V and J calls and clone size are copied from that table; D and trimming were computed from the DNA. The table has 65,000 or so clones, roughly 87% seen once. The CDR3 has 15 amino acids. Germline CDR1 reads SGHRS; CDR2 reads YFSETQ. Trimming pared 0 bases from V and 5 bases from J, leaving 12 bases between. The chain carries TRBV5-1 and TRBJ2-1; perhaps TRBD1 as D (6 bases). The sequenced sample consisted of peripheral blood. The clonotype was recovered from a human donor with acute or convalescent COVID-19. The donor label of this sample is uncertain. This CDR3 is CASSLVGDNDNEQFF. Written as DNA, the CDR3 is TGCGCCAGCAGCTTGGTAGGGGACAACGACAATGAGCAGTTCTTC.